Shown below are 15 T cell receptor beta chains from a single sample sequenced in a study of vaccination and CD4 T cells after COVID-19. Scientists ran DNA taken from cultured CD4+ T cells through the Oncomine TCR Beta short-read assay for sequencing. MiXCR, run by TCRdb on the PCR reads, gives a single entry per CDR3 protein. The data show approximately 5,800 distinct CDR3 sequences, with 43% seen just once and less than 40% held by the top ten. Their target antigens are unknown. Treatment defined: roughly 10-day PBMC culture with coronavirus spike peptide pools or control peptides (ViraFEST assay). CD4+ T cells that came from the unexposed donor were collected before the COVID-19 pandemic (2011-2018). Sample: CD4+ T cells from blood, cultured in vitro. These receptors all come from a human donor in good health.

This clonotype was picked up a small number of times. The chain is built from TRBV20-1 and TRBJ1-5; no clear D gene. CDR3 size: 13 residues. V was trimmed by 3 bases and J by 0 bases, leaving 6 bases between them. Per germline, CDR1 DFQATT and CDR2 SNEGSKA (reference sequence). DNA for the CDR3: TGCAGTGCTAGGGGAGATAGCAATCAGCCCCAGCATTTT. Protein product: CSARGDSNQPQHF.

The chain links TRBV6-5 to TRBJ1-1, with 8 bases fitting TRBD1. CDR1 and CDR2 from the germline V gene are MNHEY and SVGAGI. The length of the CDR3 is 14 residues. Trimming removed 2 bases from V and 1 base from J; junction bases left unmatched: 0. CDR3 sequence reads: CASSYGQGNTEAFF. Written as DNA, the CDR3 is TGTGCCAGCAGTTACGGACAGGGGAACACTGAAGCTTTCTTT.

V gene TRBV20-1 combines with J gene TRBJ2-5; TRBD1 matches at 7 bases. Germline loops: CDR1 DFQATT, CDR2 SNEGSKA (reference sequence). The V and J ends lost 5 bases and 1 base, in that order; junction bases with no gene match: 4. This CDR3 region has 13 residues. CDR3 sequence reads: CSAPRDSQETQYF. The CDR3 nucleotides read TGCAGTGCTCCCCGGGACAGCCAAGAGACCCAGTACTTC.

V usage is TRBV11-2 and J usage is TRBJ2-1; TRBD2 might be the D (7 bases). The germline V gene encodes CDR1 SGHAT and CDR2 FQNNGV. The CDR3 runs 11 residues. Trimming removed 8 bases from V and 10 bases from J, with 12 bases in between. CDR3 protein: CASGGGVEQFF. CDR3 bases: TGTGCCAGCGGGGGGGGCGTAGAGCAGTTCTTC.

This clonotype is deemed medium-sized. The chain joins TRBV20-1 to TRBJ1-2; D is perhaps TRBD1 (5 bases). V was trimmed by 3 bases and J by 4 bases, leaving 15 bases between them. The germline CDR1 and CDR2 sequences are DFQATT and SNEGSKA (reference sequence). This CDR3 spans 14 amino acids. As DNA, the CDR3 is TGCAGTGCTAGCCCATCGGGGGGGAGCTATGGCTACACCTTC. This gives the protein CSASPSGGSYGYTF.

The sample holds one count of this clonotype. This chain joins TRBV27 and TRBJ2-7; 8 bases map to TRBD2. V lost 5 bases and J lost 7; bases outside the gene matches: 10. Germline CDR1 MNHEY, CDR2 SMNVEV (reference sequence). The CDR3 contains 14 residues. The CDR3 DNA reads as TGTGCCAGCAGTCCCCTCGGGGGGGGGTGGGAGCAGTACTTC. This gives the protein CASSPLGGGWEQYF.

This clonotype has just a few counts. V is TRBV19 and J is TRBJ1-2, with D possibly TRBD1 on 6 matching bases. The CDR3 spans 13 residues. CDR1 is LNHDA and CDR2 is SQIVND in the germline V gene (reference sequence). V was pared by 7 bases and J by 6 bases, with 15 bases between. The CDR3 DNA reads as TGTGCCAGTACCTCGGACAGACGAAATGGCTACACCTTC. Translated: CASTSDRRNGYTF.

In its sample, this clonotype was seen a few times. The chain joins TRBV6-1 to TRBJ2-3; D is uncertain. The CDR3 runs 13 residues. Trimming took 6 bases from V and 1 from J, leaving 8 bases between them. Germline assignment: CDR1 MNHNS and CDR2 SASEGT. The CDR3: CASRADGTDTQYF. CDR3 DNA sequence: TGTGCCAGCAGGGCGGATGGCACAGATACGCAGTATTTT.

V is TRBV4-1 and J is TRBJ1-1; a possible D gene is TRBD1 (5 bases). V shed 1 base and J shed 1 base, with 13 bases lying between them. The CDR3 is made up of 16 amino acids. CDR1 is MGHRA and CDR2 is YSYEKL in the germline V gene. Written as DNA, the CDR3 is TGCGCCAGCAGCCAAGGGTGGGGACTCTCGAACACTGAAGCTTTCTTT. The encoded protein is CASSQGWGLSNTEAFF.

The CDR3 spells CASSQETVANYGYTF. CDR3 DNA: TGTGCCAGCAGTCAAGAGACAGTAGCTAACTATGGCTACACCTTC. The chain links TRBV12-3 or TRBV12-4 to TRBJ1-2; D perhaps matches TRBD1 (5 bases). Trimming removed 5 bases from V and 0 bases from J, with 13 bases in between. The CDR3 is 15 residues long.

The chain uses TRBV2 and TRBJ1-2, with D tentatively TRBD1 (6 bases). Germline loops: CDR1 SNHLY, CDR2 FYNNEI. The CDR3 covers 13 residues. V lost 4 bases and J lost 2, with 8 bases in between. CDR3 nucleotides: TGTGCCAGCAGTGGCGGACAGAACTATGGCTACACCTTC. Translated, it gives CASSGGQNYGYTF.

This rearrangement joins TRBV20-1 to TRBJ2-1; 15 nucleotides match TRBD2. J lost 7 bases, V lost 6 bases, and 10 bases had no gene match. Germline CDR1 is DFQATT and CDR2 is SNEGSKA (reference sequence). The CDR3 runs to 16 residues. The CDR3 bases are TGCAGTGCCGAGGGACTAGCGGGGGGACGGTTGAATGAGCAGTTCTTC. Translation: CSAEGLAGGRLNEQFF.

The V and J genes are TRBV6-1 and TRBJ2-5; D perhaps matches TRBD2 (5 bases). The CDR3 covers 13 residues. The V end lost 5 bases, the J end lost 4 bases, and 11 bases lay between the germline ends. Germline V gene data show CDR1 as MNHNS and CDR2 as SASEGT. The CDR3 DNA reads as TGTGCCAGCAGTCCCGGACTTAGAGAGACCCAGTACTTC. Translating it yields CASSPGLRETQYF.

The chain links TRBV5-1 to TRBJ1-1, with no clear D. The ends were cut back, 2 bases at V and 3 bases at J, with 11 bases in the middle. In germline, CDR1 is SGHRS, CDR2 YFSETQ. CDR3 length: 14 residues. In nucleotides, the CDR3 is TGCGCCAGCAGCTTCCTGGGATGGGACACTGAAGCTTTCTTT. It translates to CASSFLGWDTEAFF.

V and J are TRBV10-3 and TRBJ1-1; D is uncertain. With 3 bases removed from V and 3 bases from J, the gap between germline ends came to 11 bases. The CDR3 is made up of 14 amino acids. CDR1 and CDR2 from the germline V gene are ENHRY and SYGVKD. The CDR3 reads CAISDKGRDTEAFF. CDR3 DNA: TGTGCCATCAGTGATAAGGGCCGGGACACTGAAGCTTTCTTT.